These 20 T cell receptor beta chains came from one sample sequenced in a study of blood T cell repertoires in COVID-19. Here immunoSEQ multiplex PCR was the method, and the copy in TCRdb shows in-frame clones only, minus some. The repertoire holds 200,000 to 250,000 clones, with about 88% as singletons. The sequenced material came from peripheral blood. The receptor set was obtained from a woman between 55 and 75 years old with acute or convalescent COVID-19.

This sequence joins TRBV5-1 and TRBJ2-3; 7 nucleotides line up with TRBD1. The ends lost 2 bases at V and 6 bases at J; junction bases unmatched: 6. The CDR3 totals 14 residues. Germline values: CDR1 SGHRS, CDR2 YFSETQ. The CDR3, as DNA: TGCGCCAGCAGCTTAGGGACAGAAATTGATACGCAGTATTTT. Amino acids: CASSLGTEIDTQYF.

The CDR3 coding sequence is TGTGCCAGTAGTATGGTCAAGGGGGCGAGCAATCAGCCCCAGCATTTT. Translating gives CASSMVKGASNQPQHF. The V and J genes are TRBV19 and TRBJ1-5, with TRBD1 matching over 7 bases. Trimming took 3 bases from V and 1 from J; bases not matched to a gene: 6. This CDR3 spans 16 amino acids. Germline V gives CDR1 LNHDA, CDR2 SQIVND (reference sequence). Filled out from reference TRBV19 and TRBJ1-5, the complete variable domain reads DGGITQSPKYLFRKEGQNVTLSCEQNLNHDAMYWYRQDPGQGLRLIYYSQIVNDFQKGDIAEGYSVSREKKESFPLTVTSAQKNPTAFYLCASSMVKGASNQPQHFGDGTRLSIL.

This chain connects TRBV18 to TRBJ1-2; D is unclear. Germline CDR1 and CDR2: KGHSH and LQKENI. V was cut by 2 bases and J by 4 bases, with 14 bases left in between. This CDR3 has 15 residues. The DNA for the CDR3 is TGTGCCAGCTCACCAATCAATGCGGGCGTCTATGGCTACACCTTC. It is translated as CASSPINAGVYGYTF.

This clone has a single count. V gene TRBV6-5 combines with J gene TRBJ1-2; a weak D match, TRBD1 (6 bases). CDR1 is MNHEY and CDR2 is SVGAGI in the germline V gene. The CDR3 sequence is 15 residues long. Between the trimmed V and J ends, which lost 0 bases and 4 bases, there was a span of 12 bases. This CDR3 is CASSYSRQAPYGYTF. The DNA of the CDR3 is TGTGCCAGCAGTTACTCTCGACAGGCGCCCTATGGCTACACCTTC.

CDR3 DNA sequence: TGTGCCAGCAGGGACAGGGTTAATAATGAAAAACTGTTTTTT. The encoded protein is CASRDRVNNEKLFF. The genes are TRBV25-1 and TRBJ1-4; TRBD1 agrees at 8 bases. J lost 4 bases, V lost 6 bases, and 4 bases had no gene match. The CDR3 length is 14 residues. Germline values: CDR1 MGHDK, CDR2 SYGVNS.

This chain joins TRBV5-6 and TRBJ1-5, with 8 bases lining up with TRBD1. The CDR3 totals 18 residues. V trimming: 4 bases; J trimming: 5 bases; junction bases outside the gene matches: 17. Germline V CDR1 and CDR2: SGHDT, YYEEEE. DNA for the CDR3: TGTGCCAGCAGCACTCAGACAGGGGTGGGTATTAAATATCAGCCCCAGCATTTT. Its protein is CASSTQTGVGIKYQPQHF.

This rearrangement joins TRBV18 to TRBJ2-3; 7 bases line up with TRBD1. Germline values: CDR1 KGHSH, CDR2 LQKENI. Trimming took 9 bases from V and 1 from J; bases not matched to a gene: 13. The CDR3 contains 16 residues. The CDR3 sequence: CASSKRDRVGTDTQYF. DNA of the CDR3: TGTGCCAGTTCCAAACGAGACAGGGTGGGCACAGATACGCAGTATTTT.

V and J are TRBV4-3 and TRBJ1-2; D is undetermined. V lost 0 bases to trimming and J lost 3 bases, with 8 bases between them. Germline lookup yields CDR1 LGHNA and CDR2 YSLEER. CDR3 length equals 14 residues. CDR3 amino acids: CASSQEHSYYGYTF. The DNA of the CDR3 is TGCGCCAGCAGCCAAGAACACAGCTACTATGGCTACACCTTC.

This clone was seen a handful of times. The chain recombines TRBV3-1 (or the pseudogene TRBV3-2) with TRBJ1-2; D perhaps matches TRBD1 (6 bases). This CDR3 spans 15 amino acids. Per the germline V gene, CDR1 is LGHDT and CDR2 is YNNKEL (reference sequence). The V end was cut by 4 bases, the J end by 0 bases, with 12 bases between. In DNA form, the CDR3 reads TGTGCCAGCAGCCCACAGGGTTTCGCTAACTATGGCTACACCTTC. It codes for CASSPQGFANYGYTF.

This sequence joins TRBV27 and TRBJ1-6; D is unresolved. Germline assignment: CDR1 MNHEY and CDR2 SMNVEV (reference sequence). V lost 7 bases and J lost 7, with 14 bases in between. The CDR3 runs to 14 residues. CDR3 coding DNA: TGTGCCAGCACCTTGCGAGGGCTCAATTCACCCCTCCACTTT. As protein: CASTLRGLNSPLHF.

The chain combines TRBV3-1 (or the pseudogene TRBV3-2) with TRBJ2-5; 15 bases match TRBD2. The CDR3 is made up of 18 amino acids. From germline, CDR1 is LGHDT and CDR2 YNNKEL (reference sequence). The trim removed 4 bases at V and 1 base at J, leaving 7 bases unmatched. The CDR3 DNA is TGTGCCAGCAGCCGGACTAGCGGGGGGGCCAATGCCCAAGAGACCCAGTACTTC. Translation gives CASSRTSGGANAQETQYF.

This rearrangement joins TRBV9 to TRBJ1-4; no clear D gene. Germline V gives CDR1 SGDLS, CDR2 YYNGEE. Trimming removed 5 bases from V and 0 bases from J, with 8 bases in between. The CDR3 is made up of 14 amino acids. CDR3 loop: CASSLSATNEKLFF. DNA for the CDR3: TGTGCCAGCAGTCTCAGTGCAACTAATGAAAAACTGTTTTTT.

V and J are TRBV19 and TRBJ1-1; no clear D gene. CDR1 is LNHDA, CDR2 SQIVND, per germline (reference sequence). The length of the CDR3 is 13 residues. V was cut by 9 bases and J by 4 bases, with 15 bases left in between. The CDR3 DNA follows: TGTGCCAGCCGCAGAGGTTTGGCCACTGAAGCTTTCTTT. Translated, it gives CASRRGLATEAFF.

This chain links TRBV19 with TRBJ1-2; D ambiguous. Looked up from germline, CDR1 is LNHDA and CDR2 is SQIVND (reference sequence). The V and J ends lost 3 bases and 8 bases respectively, with 22 bases between them. CDR3 length equals 16 residues. CDR3 residues: CASSMARGASPGGYTF. Here the CDR3 DNA reads TGTGCCAGTAGTATGGCGAGAGGAGCCTCCCCGGGAGGCTACACCTTC.

The CDR3 region has the DNA TGTGCCAGCAGTGAAGCGCGTGGGCGTAGCTCCTACAATGAGCAGTTCTTC. Translation gives CASSEARGRSSYNEQFF. This rearrangement joins TRBV6-1 to TRBJ2-1; D remains unclear. Trimming cost V 0 bases and J 0 bases, with 12 bases left between them. The CDR3 runs 17 residues. Germline lookup yields CDR1 MNHNS and CDR2 SASEGT.

V usage is TRBV27 and J usage is TRBJ2-1; 9 bases align to TRBD1. Germline CDR1 MNHEY, CDR2 SMNVEV (reference sequence). With V trimmed by 6 bases and J by 6 bases, 9 bases remained unmatched. The CDR3 contains 15 residues. CDR3 in DNA: TGTGCCAGCAGGTGGCGGGACAGGGTTTTCAATGAGCAGTTCTTC. Translation: CASRWRDRVFNEQFF.

In this sample, this clone turned up a few times. The chain joins TRBV29-1 to TRBJ1-1; 8 bases agree with TRBD1. Trimming removed 4 bases from V and 5 bases from J; junction bases left unmatched: 9. This CDR3 has 14 residues. CDR1 is SQVTM, CDR2 ANQGSEA, per germline. The CDR3 sequence: CSVARTGFATEAFF. In DNA form, the CDR3 reads TGCAGCGTTGCCCGGACAGGGTTCGCAACTGAAGCTTTCTTT.

The rearrangement joins TRBV10-3 to TRBJ1-3; D is unresolved. This CDR3 spans 13 amino acids. Germline CDR1 ENHRY, CDR2 SYGVKD. Trimming took off 6 bases at V and 0 bases at J, with 6 bases between the two ends. As DNA, the CDR3 is TGTGCCATCAGCAAGCGCTCTGGAAACACCATATATTTT. Translation gives CAISKRSGNTIYF.

The chain employs TRBV7-9 and TRBJ2-7; 15 bases align to TRBD2. The V gene end was trimmed by 5 bases and the J gene end by 4 bases; junction bases not matched to a gene: 3. Germline CDR1 reads SEHNR; CDR2 reads FQNEAQ (reference sequence). The CDR3 sequence is 15 residues long. The CDR3: CASSIGLAGGYEQYF. The CDR3 nucleotides are TGTGCCAGCAGCATCGGACTAGCGGGAGGGTACGAGCAGTACTTC.

This rearrangement joins TRBV11-2 to TRBJ1-1; maybe TRBD1 (6 bases). In germline, CDR1 is SGHAT, CDR2 FQNNGV. V was pared by 5 bases and J by 10 bases, with 17 bases between. The CDR3 spans 13 residues. The CDR3 coding sequence is TGTGCCAGCAGCCGCGGGGGGACAACAGGAGCTTTCTTT. This gives the protein CASSRGGTTGAFF. Variable domain in full (rest from reference TRBV11-2 and TRBJ1-1): EAGVAQSPRYKIIEKRQSVAFWCNPISGHATLYWYQQILGQGPKLLIQFQNNGVVDDSQLPKDRFSAERLKGVDSTLKIQPAKLEDSAVYLCASSRGGTTGAFFGQGTRLTVV.